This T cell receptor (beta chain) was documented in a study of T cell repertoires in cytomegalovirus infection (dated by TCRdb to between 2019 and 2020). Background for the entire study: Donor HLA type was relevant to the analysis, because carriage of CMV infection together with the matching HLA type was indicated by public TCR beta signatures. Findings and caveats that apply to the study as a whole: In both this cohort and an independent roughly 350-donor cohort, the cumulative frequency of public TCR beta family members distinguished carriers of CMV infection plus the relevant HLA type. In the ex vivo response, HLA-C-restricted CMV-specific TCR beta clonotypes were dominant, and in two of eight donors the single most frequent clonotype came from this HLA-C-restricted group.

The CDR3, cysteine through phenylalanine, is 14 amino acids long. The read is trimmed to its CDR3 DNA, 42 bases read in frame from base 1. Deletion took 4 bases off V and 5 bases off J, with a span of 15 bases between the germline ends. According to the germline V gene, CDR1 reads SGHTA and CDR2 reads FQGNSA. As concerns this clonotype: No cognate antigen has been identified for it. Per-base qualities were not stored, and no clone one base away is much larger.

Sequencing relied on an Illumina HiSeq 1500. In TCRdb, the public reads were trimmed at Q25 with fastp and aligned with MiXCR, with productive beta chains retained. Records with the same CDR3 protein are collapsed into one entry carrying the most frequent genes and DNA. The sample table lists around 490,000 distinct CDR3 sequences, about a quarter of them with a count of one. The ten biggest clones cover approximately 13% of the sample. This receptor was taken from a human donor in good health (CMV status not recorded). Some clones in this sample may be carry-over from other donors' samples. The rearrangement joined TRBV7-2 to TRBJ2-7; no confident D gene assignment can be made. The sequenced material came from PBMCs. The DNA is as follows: TGTGCCAGCAGCTCAAGAACACGCCTCGACGAGCAGTACTTC. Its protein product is CASSSRTRLDEQYF.